The next 28 T cell receptor beta chains were all read from a single sample in a study of OX40 agonist ivuxolimab in advanced cancers. The data were produced by immunoSEQ multiplex PCR, yet TCRdb's version contains in-frame clones alone and is incomplete. Here the sample spans 75,000 to 100,000 clones, 84% being singletons. The input for sequencing was CD4+ or CD8+ T cells sorted from blood, taken in a trial of the OX40 agonist ivuxolimab. These receptors were collected from an adult with an advanced solid tumor such as melanoma, head and neck, liver or kidney cancer.

The V gene is TRBV11-2, the J gene TRBJ2-5; unclear D gene. The ends were cut back, 4 bases at V and 1 base at J, with 10 bases in the middle. This CDR3 spans 14 amino acids. Germline V gene sequence: CDR1 SGHAT, CDR2 FQNNGV. CDR3 DNA sequence: TGTGCCAGCAGCTCTGGACGTACCCAAGAGACCCAGTACTTC. Translated, it gives CASSSGRTQETQYF. The full variable domain, rest sourced from reference TRBV11-2 and TRBJ2-5, is EAGVAQSPRYKIIEKRQSVAFWCNPISGHATLYWYQQILGQGPKLLIQFQNNGVVDDSQLPKDRFSAERLKGVDSTLKIQPAKLEDSAVYLCASSSGRTQETQYFGPGTRLLVL.

The chain employs TRBV29-1 and TRBJ2-2; D call uncertain. The V end was cut by 4 bases, the J end by 4 bases, with 7 bases between. The CDR3 loop spans 12 amino acids. In germline, CDR1 is SQVTM, CDR2 ANQGSEA. As DNA, the CDR3 is TGCAGCGTTGGATCTAGCACCGGGGAGCTGTTTTTT. This sequence encodes CSVGSSTGELFF.

This clone rates as medium-sized (0.01 to 0.1%). The chain recombines TRBV19 with TRBJ2-7, with a possible D match to TRBD2 (6 bases). V lost 1 base and J lost 4, with 8 bases in between. CDR1 is LNHDA and CDR2 is SQIVND in the germline V gene (reference sequence). This CDR3 contains 13 residues. In nucleotides, the CDR3 is TGTGCCAGTAGTATAGGTGCGGGATACGAGCAGTACTTC. Translated: CASSIGAGYEQYF.

This chain connects TRBV28 to TRBJ1-2; TRBD1 agrees at 10 bases. With V trimmed by 7 bases and J by 8 bases, 10 bases remained unmatched. CDR3 size: 14 residues. CDR1 and CDR2 (germline): MDHEN, SYDVKM. CDR3 DNA sequence: TGTGCCAGCATCAACAGGGCGACAGGGGGCGGCTACACCTTC. Translated: CASINRATGGGYTF.

The table lists this clone with a count of one. V gene TRBV7-9 combines with J gene TRBJ2-2, with TRBD1 matching 12 bases. The CDR3 runs to 17 residues. CDR1 is SEHNR, CDR2 FQNEAQ, per germline (reference sequence). The junction had 10 bases not matched to a gene; V was cut back by 4 bases and J by 7 bases. CDR3: CASSYWVGTGGFGELFF. CDR3 nucleotides: TGTGCCAGCAGCTATTGGGTCGGGACAGGGGGCTTCGGGGAGCTGTTTTTT.

This sequence joins TRBV5-6 and TRBJ2-2; D remains ambiguous. The V end was cut by 3 bases, the J end by 6 bases, with 12 bases between. The germline CDR1 and CDR2 sequences are SGHDT and YYEEEE. This CDR3 contains 14 residues. The DNA of the CDR3 is TGTGCCAGCAGCTCGGGCCCTTTTTCCGGGGAGCTGTTTTTT. Protein product: CASSSGPFSGELFF.

The gene calls are TRBV7-8 and TRBJ2-7; D tentatively fits TRBD1 or TRBD2 (5 bases each). Germline-derived CDR1 and CDR2 are SGHVS and FQNEAQ. This CDR3 has 15 residues. V lost 3 bases, J lost 1 base, and 13 bases lay in between. The CDR3 DNA reads TGTGCCAGCAGCTTTTGGGGCCCGGGATCCTACGAGCAGTACTTC. It codes for CASSFWGPGSYEQYF.

This chain uses TRBV4-3 with TRBJ2-5, with 8 bases that match TRBD1. Near its end, the DNA agrees better with TRBJ2-7, so the J call may be wrong. This CDR3 spans 15 amino acids. Germline V gene data show CDR1 as LGHNA and CDR2 as YSLEER. DNA for the CDR3: TGCGCCAGCAGCCAATCCGGGACAGGATACTACGAGCAGTACTTC. Residues: CASSQSGTGYYEQYF.

This clone was picked up a small number of times. The genes are TRBV10-1 and TRBJ2-7; 8 bases line up with TRBD2. CDR3 length: 14 residues. Germline V lookup: CDR1 WNHNN, CDR2 SYGVQD (reference sequence). Trimming took 4 bases from V and 6 from J; bases not matched to a gene: 8. Here the CDR3 DNA reads TGCGCCAGCAGTGGTAGCGGGAACTCTGGCGAGCAGTACTTC. It yields the protein CASSGSGNSGEQYF.

The V and J genes are TRBV2 and TRBJ2-1; TRBD2 matches 11 bases. This CDR3 comprises 16 residues. Trimming took 4 bases from V and 4 from J; bases not matched to a gene: 6. Germline V CDR1 and CDR2: SNHLY, FYNNEI. The CDR3 sequence: CASSVTSGSLYNEQFF. CDR3 DNA sequence: TGTGCCAGCAGTGTCACTAGCGGGAGTTTGTACAATGAGCAGTTCTTC.

The gene calls are TRBV7-6 and TRBJ2-5; 9 bases align to TRBD2. Germline CDR1 SGHVS, CDR2 FNYEAQ. The ends lost 6 bases at V and 0 bases at J; junction bases unmatched: 8. This CDR3 is built from 16 residues. As DNA, the CDR3 is TGTGCCAGCAGGCAGACTAGCGGACCGTACCAAGAGACCCAGTACTTC. This gives the protein CASRQTSGPYQETQYF.

The chain carries TRBV12-5 and TRBJ2-4; no definite D call. The germline V gene encodes CDR1 LGHNT and CDR2 FRNRAP. This CDR3 is built from 17 residues. The V end lost 0 bases, the J end lost 3 bases, and 15 bases lay between the germline ends. CDR3 sequence reads: CASGLVQFRSVKNIQYF. In nucleotides, the CDR3 is TGTGCTAGTGGTTTGGTACAATTCCGGTCGGTCAAAAACATTCAGTACTTC.

The chain is built from TRBV7-9 and TRBJ2-7; D is unresolved. Germline assignment: CDR1 SEHNR and CDR2 FQNEAQ (reference sequence). The CDR3 length is 11 residues. Trimming shortened V by 5 bases and J by 7 bases, and 9 bases separated the two germline ends. CDR3 sequence: CASSLAQEQYF. Written as DNA, the CDR3 is TGTGCCAGCAGCCTCGCCCAGGAGCAGTACTTC.

The chain is built from TRBV29-1 and TRBJ2-1; maybe TRBD2 (5 bases). V was cut by 3 bases and J by 0 bases, with 9 bases left in between. Germline values: CDR1 SQVTM, CDR2 ANQGSEA. This CDR3 has 14 amino acids. CDR3 residues: CSVDVGSSYNEQFF. The CDR3 nucleotides read TGCAGCGTTGACGTGGGGAGCTCCTACAATGAGCAGTTCTTC.

This clone was picked up one time. The chain employs TRBV9 and TRBJ1-2, with D maybe TRBD1 (6 bases). Trimming shortened V by 0 bases and J by 8 bases, and 8 bases separated the two germline ends. CDR1 and CDR2 (germline): SGDLS, YYNGEE. This CDR3 is built from 12 residues. CDR3 sequence (DNA): TGTGCCAGCAGCGTAGAGGGGGGAGGCTACACCTTC. Translation gives CASSVEGGGYTF. The whole variable domain, filled in from reference TRBV9 and TRBJ1-2, reads DSGVTQTPKHLITATGQRVTLRCSPRSGDLSVYWYQQSLDQGLQFLIQYYNGEERAKGNILERFSAQQFPDLHSELNLSSLELGDSALYFCASSVEGGGYTFGSGTRLTVV.

The chain joins TRBV11-2 to TRBJ2-1; 11 bases map to TRBD2. Germline lookup yields CDR1 SGHAT and CDR2 FQNNGV. V gave up 4 bases and J gave up 3 bases; unmatched junction bases: 2. This CDR3 is built from 15 residues. CDR3 nucleotides: TGTGCCAGCAGCTCGACTAGCGGGGACTACAATGAGCAGTTCTTC. Its protein is CASSSTSGDYNEQFF. The whole variable domain, remainder taken from reference TRBV11-2 and TRBJ2-1, is EAGVAQSPRYKIIEKRQSVAFWCNPISGHATLYWYQQILGQGPKLLIQFQNNGVVDDSQLPKDRFSAERLKGVDSTLKIQPAKLEDSAVYLCASSSTSGDYNEQFFGPGTRLTVL.

The V call is TRBV29-1, the J call TRBJ1-1, with 8 bases identical to TRBD1. The CDR3 runs 12 residues. CDR1 is SQVTM and CDR2 is ANQGSEA in the germline V gene. With V trimmed by 7 bases and J by 5 bases, 6 bases remained unmatched. The CDR3 DNA reads TGCAGCGCGGACAGGGTAGGAACTGAAGCTTTCTTT. It is translated as CSADRVGTEAFF.

This chain connects TRBV7-2 to TRBJ1-2, with 12 bases identical to TRBD1. V shed 5 bases, J shed 7 bases, and the junction held 8 bases outside the gene matches. The CDR3 is 15 amino acids. In germline, CDR1 is SGHTA, CDR2 FQGNSA. The CDR3 region has the DNA TGTGCCAGCAGCCTACAGGGACAGGGGGCGGGTGGCTACACCTTC. It codes for CASSLQGQGAGGYTF.

This chain uses TRBV2 with TRBJ2-3; a possible D gene is TRBD1 (5 bases). V lost 4 bases, J lost 5 bases, and 13 bases lay in between. This CDR3 contains 14 residues. Germline CDR1 reads SNHLY; CDR2 reads FYNNEI. CDR3 protein: CASSVGQIKDTQYF. In nucleotides, the CDR3 is TGTGCCAGCAGTGTGGGGCAGATTAAAGATACGCAGTATTTT. Variable domain in full (rest from reference TRBV2 and TRBJ2-3): EPEVTQTPSHQVTQMGQEVILRCVPISNHLYFYWYRQILGQKVEFLVSFYNNEISEKSEIFDDQFSVERPDGSNFTLKIRSTKLEDSAMYFCASSVGQIKDTQYFGPGTRLTVL.

This clone was detected only a few times. In nucleotides, the CDR3 is TGTGCCAGCAGTTTATCAGGGACAGGGAGCGCACCCCTCCACTTT. Amino acids: CASSLSGTGSAPLHF. The chain combines TRBV27 with TRBJ1-6, with TRBD1 matching 9 bases. The CDR3 length is 15 residues. V shed 0 bases, J shed 11 bases, and the junction held 5 bases outside the gene matches. The germline gives CDR1 MNHEY, CDR2 SMNVEV (reference sequence).

The V call is TRBV29-1, the J call TRBJ2-1; TRBD2 matches 14 bases. The V gene end was trimmed by 8 bases and the J gene end by 9 bases; junction bases not matched to a gene: 9. The CDR3 totals 14 residues. In germline, CDR1 is SQVTM, CDR2 ANQGSEA. CDR3 residues: CSKAGTSGRGEQFF. The DNA for the CDR3 is TGCAGCAAGGCCGGGACTAGCGGGAGAGGTGAGCAGTTCTTC.

This chain links TRBV7-8 with TRBJ1-5; D is undetermined. The V end was cut by 0 bases, the J end by 5 bases, with 11 bases between. CDR3 length: 15 residues. CDR1 SGHVS and CDR2 FQNEAQ come from the germline V gene. CDR3 nucleotide sequence: TGTGCCAGCAGCTTAGCCGAGGGCTTGCATCAGCCCCAGCATTTT. It specifies CASSLAEGLHQPQHF.

The chain joins TRBV7-6 to TRBJ2-7; maybe TRBD1 (6 bases). This CDR3 is 14 amino acids long. CDR1 is SGHVS, CDR2 FNYEAQ, per germline. Trimming removed 6 bases at V and 6 bases at J, with 18 bases between. CDR3 protein: CASSPTTGFGEQYF. The CDR3 region has the DNA TGTGCCAGCAGTCCGACCACAGGGTTTGGCGAGCAGTACTTC. Filled out from reference TRBV7-6 and TRBJ2-7, the complete variable domain reads GAGVSQSPRYKVTKRGQDVALRCDPISGHVSLYWYRQALGQGPEFLTYFNYEAQQDKSGLPNDRFSAERPEGSISTLTIQRTEQRDSAMYRCASSPTTGFGEQYFGPGTRLTVT.

V usage is TRBV10-3 and J usage is TRBJ2-7; D remains unclear. The V end was cut by 4 bases, the J end by 3 bases, with 10 bases between. Germline V CDR1 and CDR2: ENHRY, SYGVKD. The CDR3 spans 13 residues. The CDR3 sequence is CAISALTIYEQYF. CDR3 DNA sequence: TGTGCCATCAGTGCCCTGACAATCTACGAGCAGTACTTC.

CDR3 in amino acids: CAWSVGTPVRGYTF. The CDR3 region has the DNA TGTGCCTGGAGTGTTGGGACCCCCGTTCGGGGCTACACCTTC. The gene calls are TRBV30 and TRBJ1-2, with D tentatively TRBD1 (5 bases). Trimming removed 0 bases at V and 8 bases at J, with 16 bases between. CDR1 is GTSNPN, CDR2 SVGIG, per germline (reference sequence). This CDR3 has 14 residues.

Worth noting for this clone: At one boundary the junction diverges from the germline segment, which might be a read error. This sequence joins TRBV7-9 and TRBJ2-7; 11 nucleotides line up with TRBD2. Germline V gene lookup returns CDR1 SEHNR and CDR2 FQNEAQ (reference sequence). The CDR3 sequence is 17 residues long. The CDR3 coding sequence is TGTGCCAGCAGCCCACATGCTAGCGGGAGGTTCTCCCACGAGCAGTACTTC. Translating it yields CASSPHASGRFSHEQYF.

The V and J genes are TRBV6-1 and TRBJ1-1; D unclear. The CDR3 has 17 residues. Trimming left V 2 bases short and J 10 bases short, with 26 bases between. Germline CDR1 reads MNHNS; CDR2 reads SASEGT. CDR3 DNA sequence: TGTGCCAGCAGTGAAAGCGGGGTGGCCCGGCTTGGTAAGAGAGCTTTCTTT. It codes for CASSESGVARLGKRAFF.

The chain is built from TRBV7-2 and TRBJ2-7, with TRBD1 identical over 7 bases. The CDR3 loop spans 15 amino acids. Germline CDR1 SGHTA, CDR2 FQGNSA. V trimming: 3 bases; J trimming: 5 bases; junction bases outside the gene matches: 10. CDR3 in DNA: TGTGCCAGCAGCTTGACAGGGTATACAAGGAACGAGCAGTACTTC. It codes for CASSLTGYTRNEQYF.